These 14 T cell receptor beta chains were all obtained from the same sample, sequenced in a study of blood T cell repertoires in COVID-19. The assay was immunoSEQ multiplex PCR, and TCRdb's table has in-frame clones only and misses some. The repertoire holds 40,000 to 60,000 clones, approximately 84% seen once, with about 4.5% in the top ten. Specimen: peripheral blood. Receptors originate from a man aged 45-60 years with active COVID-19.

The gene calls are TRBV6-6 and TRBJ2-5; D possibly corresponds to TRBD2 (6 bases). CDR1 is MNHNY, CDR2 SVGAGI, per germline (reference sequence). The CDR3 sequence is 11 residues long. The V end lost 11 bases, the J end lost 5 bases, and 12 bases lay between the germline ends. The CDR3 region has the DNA TGTGCCTCGCGGGGAGGTGAGACCCAGTACTTC. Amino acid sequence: CASRGGETQYF.

CDR3 nucleotide sequence: TGTGCCAGCAGCGTGCAAGACTGGCAAGAGACCCAGTACTTC. This encodes CASSVQDWQETQYF. V and J are TRBV9 and TRBJ2-5; D call uncertain. The germline V and J ends were trimmed by 2 bases and 2 bases, with 10 bases remaining between them. Per the germline V gene, CDR1 is SGDLS and CDR2 is YYNGEE. CDR3 length: 14 amino acids.

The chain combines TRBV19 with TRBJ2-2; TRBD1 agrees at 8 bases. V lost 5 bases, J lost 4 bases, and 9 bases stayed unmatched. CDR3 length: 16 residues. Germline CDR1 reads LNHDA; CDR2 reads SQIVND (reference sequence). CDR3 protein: CASSQQTGVGTGELFF. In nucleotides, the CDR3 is TGTGCCAGTAGTCAGCAGACAGGGGTGGGCACCGGGGAGCTGTTTTTT.

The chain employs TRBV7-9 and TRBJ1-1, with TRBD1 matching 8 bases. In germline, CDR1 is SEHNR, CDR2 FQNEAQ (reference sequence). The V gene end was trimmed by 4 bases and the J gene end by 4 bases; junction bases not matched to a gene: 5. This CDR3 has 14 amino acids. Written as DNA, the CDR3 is TGTGCCAGCAGCTCTACAGGGGGTGGCACTGAAGCTTTCTTT. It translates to CASSSTGGGTEAFF.

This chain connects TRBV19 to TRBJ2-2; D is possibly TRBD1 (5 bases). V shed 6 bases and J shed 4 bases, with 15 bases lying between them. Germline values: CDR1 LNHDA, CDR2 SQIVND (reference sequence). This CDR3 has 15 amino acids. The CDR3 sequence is CASRRSNQGTGELFF. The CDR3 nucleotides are TGTGCCAGTAGAAGGTCTAACCAGGGCACCGGGGAGCTGTTTTTT.

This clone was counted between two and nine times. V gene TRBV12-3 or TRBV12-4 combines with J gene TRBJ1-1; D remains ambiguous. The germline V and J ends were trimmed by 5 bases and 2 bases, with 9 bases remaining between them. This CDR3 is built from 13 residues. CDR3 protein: CASSAYTNTEAFF. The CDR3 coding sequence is TGTGCCAGCAGTGCTTATACAAACACTGAAGCTTTCTTT.

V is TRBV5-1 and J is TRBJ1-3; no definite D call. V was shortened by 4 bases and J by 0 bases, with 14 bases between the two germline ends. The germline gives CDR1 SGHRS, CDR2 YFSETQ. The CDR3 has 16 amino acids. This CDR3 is CASSRGGASSGNTIYF. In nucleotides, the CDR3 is TGCGCCAGCAGCCGTGGAGGCGCCAGCTCTGGAAACACCATATATTTT.

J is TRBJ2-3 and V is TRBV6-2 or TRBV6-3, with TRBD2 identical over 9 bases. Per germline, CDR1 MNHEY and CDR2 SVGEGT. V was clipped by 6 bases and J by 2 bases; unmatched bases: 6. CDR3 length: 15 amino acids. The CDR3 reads CASRPLAGNTDTQYF. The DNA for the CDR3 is TGTGCCAGCAGGCCTCTAGCGGGGAACACAGATACGCAGTATTTT.

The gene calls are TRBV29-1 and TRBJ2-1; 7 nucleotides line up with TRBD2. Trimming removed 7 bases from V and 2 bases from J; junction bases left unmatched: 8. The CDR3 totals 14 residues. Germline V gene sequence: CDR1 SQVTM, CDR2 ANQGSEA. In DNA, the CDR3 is TGCAGCGGAACAAGCGGGGCCACCTACAATGAGCAGTTCTTC. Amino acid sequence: CSGTSGATYNEQFF.

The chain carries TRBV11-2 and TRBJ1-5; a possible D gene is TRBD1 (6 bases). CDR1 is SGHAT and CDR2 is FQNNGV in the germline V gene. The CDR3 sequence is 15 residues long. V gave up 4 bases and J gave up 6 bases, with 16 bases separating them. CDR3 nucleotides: TGTGCCAGCAGCTCGGGGGCCGGGGGGCCTCAGCCCCAGCATTTT. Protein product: CASSSGAGGPQPQHF.

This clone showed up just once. This CDR3 is CAISGDRADYGYTF. CDR3 sequence (DNA): TGTGCCATCAGTGGAGACAGGGCGGACTATGGCTACACCTTC. The chain combines TRBV10-3 with TRBJ1-2; 7 bases are a match to TRBD1. CDR3 length: 14 residues. V shed 4 bases, J shed 3 bases, and the junction held 5 bases outside the gene matches. The germline V gene encodes CDR1 ENHRY and CDR2 SYGVKD.

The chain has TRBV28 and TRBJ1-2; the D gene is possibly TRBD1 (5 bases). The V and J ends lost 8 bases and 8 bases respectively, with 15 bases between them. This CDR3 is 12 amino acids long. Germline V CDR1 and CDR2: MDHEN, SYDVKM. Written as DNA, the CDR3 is TGTGCCAGCGTAGGGGTAGGGTCCGGCTACACCTTC. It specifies CASVGVGSGYTF.

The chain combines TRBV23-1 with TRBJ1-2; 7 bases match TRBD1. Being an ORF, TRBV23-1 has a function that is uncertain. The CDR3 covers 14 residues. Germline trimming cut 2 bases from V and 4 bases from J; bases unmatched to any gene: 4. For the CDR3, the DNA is TGCGCCAGCAGTCAACCGGGACAGAGCTATGGCTACACCTTC. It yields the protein CASSQPGQSYGYTF.

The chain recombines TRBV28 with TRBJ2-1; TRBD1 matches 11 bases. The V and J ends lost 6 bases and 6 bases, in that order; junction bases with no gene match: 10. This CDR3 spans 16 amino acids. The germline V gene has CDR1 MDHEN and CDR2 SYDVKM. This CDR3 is CASSPAGTGGGNEQFF. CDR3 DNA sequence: TGTGCCAGCAGCCCTGCCGGGACAGGGGGGGGCAATGAGCAGTTCTTC.